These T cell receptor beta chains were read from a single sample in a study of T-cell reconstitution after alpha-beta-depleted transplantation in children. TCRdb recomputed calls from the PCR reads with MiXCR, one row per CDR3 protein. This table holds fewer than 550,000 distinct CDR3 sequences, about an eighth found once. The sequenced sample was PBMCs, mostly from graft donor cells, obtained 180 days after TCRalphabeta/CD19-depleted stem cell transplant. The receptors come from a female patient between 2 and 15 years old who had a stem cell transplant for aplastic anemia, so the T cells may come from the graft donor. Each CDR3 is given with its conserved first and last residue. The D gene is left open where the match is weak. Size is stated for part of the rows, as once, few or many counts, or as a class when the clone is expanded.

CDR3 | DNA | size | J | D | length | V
CASSRLAGWGTDTQYF | TGTGCCAGCTCGCGGCTAGCAGGATGGGGCACAGATACGCAGTATTTT | NA | TRBJ2-3 | NA | 16 | TRBV18
CATSESGTRTTYEQYF | TGTGCCACCAGTGAGTCCGGGACACGCACCACCTACGAGCAGTACTTC | NA | TRBJ2-7 | NA | 16 | TRBV24-1
CATSDTGGKNEQFF | TGTGCCACCAGTGATACAGGGGGCAAGAATGAGCAGTTCTTC | few | TRBJ2-1 | TRBD1 | 14 | TRBV24-1
CASSVERDRDNEQFF | TGTGCCAGCAGCGTCGAGCGGGATCGCGACAATGAGCAGTTCTTC | few | TRBJ2-1 | TRBD2 | 15 | TRBV9
CATSESSAEATDTQYF | TGTGCCACCAGTGAATCCTCTGCAGAGGCAACAGATACGCAGTATTTT | many | TRBJ2-3 | NA | 16 | TRBV24-1
CASSVDGQGLTEAFF | TGTGCCAGCAGCGTAGACGGACAGGGTTTGACTGAAGCTTTCTTT | NA | TRBJ1-1 | TRBD1 | 15 | TRBV9
CASSEGRGATSTDTQYF | TGTGCCAGCAGTGAGGGCAGGGGAGCTACTAGCACAGATACGCAGTATTTT | NA | TRBJ2-3 | NA | 17 | TRBV6-1
CSARVAGNQETQYF | TGCAGTGCTAGAGTGGCGGGCAACCAAGAGACCCAGTACTTC | few | TRBJ2-5 | NA | 14 | TRBV20-1
CATSDFLGNTGELFF | TGTGCCACCAGTGATTTTTTGGGAAACACCGGGGAGCTGTTTTTT | few | TRBJ2-2 | NA | 15 | TRBV24-1
CASSLGVSSGPRGETQYF | TGCGCCAGCAGCTTGGGGGTGAGTTCGGGGCCGAGAGGGGAGACCCAGTACTTC | NA | TRBJ2-5 | NA | 18 | TRBV5-1
CASSLPTWESNQPQHF | TGTGCCAGCAGCTTACCGACGTGGGAGAGCAATCAGCCCCAGCATTTT | NA | TRBJ1-5 | NA | 16 | TRBV7-9
CASSQGLAGPPRGGEQFF | TGCGCCAGCAGCCAAGGACTAGCGGGCCCCCCCAGGGGGGGTGAGCAGTTCTTC | NA | TRBJ2-1 | TRBD2 | 18 | TRBV4-3
CASSYEGSPTNEKLFF | TGTGCCAGCAGTTACGAGGGGTCGCCAACTAATGAAAAACTGTTTTTT | few | TRBJ1-4 | NA | 16 | TRBV6-5
CSVEGGPSTDTQYF | TGCAGCGTTGAGGGCGGGCCTAGCACAGATACGCAGTATTTT | many | TRBJ2-3 | NA | 14 | TRBV29-1
CSSKSGGEQYF | TGCAGCTCAAAATCAGGGGGCGAGCAGTACTTC | many | TRBJ2-7 | TRBD1 | 11 | TRBV29-1
CSARDGGGKTQYF | TGCAGTGCTAGAGATGGAGGGGGAAAGACCCAGTACTTC | few | TRBJ2-5 | NA | 13 | TRBV20-1
CSVEYPGQIEAFF | TGCAGCGTTGAATATCCCGGACAGATTGAAGCTTTCTTT | few | TRBJ1-1 | NA | 13 | TRBV29-1
CASSRDRAGNTIYF | TGTGCCAGCAGTCGGGACAGGGCTGGAAACACCATATATTTT | many | TRBJ1-3 | TRBD1 | 14 | TRBV5-6
CASSAGAGNYGYTF | TGTGCCAGCAGCGCAGGAGCAGGGAACTATGGCTACACCTTC | few | TRBJ1-2 | NA | 14 | TRBV14
CASSRLQRGLAGGYEQFF | TGCGCCAGCAGCCGACTACAACGGGGACTAGCGGGAGGGTATGAGCAGTTCTTC | NA | TRBJ2-1 | TRBD2 | 18 | TRBV4-3
CASSFRLASSGANVLTF | TGTGCCAGCAGCTTCCGTCTTGCCAGCTCTGGGGCCAACGTCCTGACTTTC | few | TRBJ2-6 | NA | 17 | TRBV7-9
CSVDEGVNEQFF | TGCAGCGTTGACGAGGGGGTGAATGAGCAGTTCTTC | NA | TRBJ2-1 | NA | 12 | TRBV29-1
CASSYLDRGTEQFF | TGTGCCAGCAGTTACTTGGACAGGGGGACGGAGCAGTTCTTC | NA | TRBJ2-1 | TRBD1 | 14 | TRBV6-5
CSARDQGPLGNTIYF | TGCAGTGCTAGAGATCAGGGCCCCCTTGGAAACACCATATATTTT | NA | TRBJ1-3 | NA | 15 | TRBV20-1
CASSGTRPGPYNSPLHF | TGTGCCAGCAGTGGGACAAGGCCGGGACCGTATAATTCACCCCTCCACTTT | many | TRBJ1-6 | NA | 17 | TRBV25-1
CASSISGRVREQFF | TGTGCCAGTAGTATCAGTGGGAGGGTAAGAGAGCAGTTCTTC | few | TRBJ2-1 | TRBD2 | 14 | TRBV19
CASSAGTPLETQYF | TGTGCCAGCAGCGCCGGGACACCGCTGGAGACCCAGTACTTC | many | TRBJ2-5 | NA | 14 | TRBV9
CASSLYRTGDVDYGYTF | TGTGCCAGCAGCTTGTATAGGACAGGGGATGTCGACTATGGCTACACCTTC | NA | TRBJ1-2 | TRBD1 | 17 | TRBV5-5
CASRRGRSLAVYQETQYF | TGTGCCAGCCGAAGAGGGCGATCACTAGCGGTGTACCAAGAGACCCAGTACTTC | few | TRBJ2-5 | TRBD2 | 18 | TRBV6-2/TRBV6-3
CASTAGAGSPLHF | TGTGCCAGCACCGCAGGGGCTGGATCACCCCTCCACTTT | NA | TRBJ1-6 | NA | 13 | TRBV6-1
CASSRRGVQADTQYF | TGTGCCAGCAGCCGCCGGGGGGTACAGGCGGATACGCAGTATTTT | NA | TRBJ2-3 | TRBD2 | 15 | TRBV11-2
CASSSVRLGTYINYSNQPQHF | TGTGCCAGCAGCTCCGTACGACTAGGGACATACATAAATTATAGCAATCAGCCCCAGCATTTT | NA | TRBJ1-5 | NA | 21 | TRBV6-2/TRBV6-3
CASTTRTASYEQYF | TGTGCCAGCACTACAAGGACAGCGAGCTACGAGCAGTACTTC | many | TRBJ2-7 | NA | 14 | TRBV28
CASSEGTGRQPQHF | TGTGCCAGCAGTGAAGGGACAGGGCGTCAGCCCCAGCATTTT | few | TRBJ1-5 | TRBD1 | 14 | TRBV6-1
CASSAHRAGANVLTF | TGTGCCAGCAGTGCCCACAGGGCTGGGGCCAACGTCCTGACTTTC | many | TRBJ2-6 | NA | 15 | TRBV12-3/TRBV12-4
CASSVEHTNTGELFF | TGTGCCAGCAGCGTAGAGCATACGAACACCGGGGAGCTGTTTTTT | few | TRBJ2-2 | NA | 15 | TRBV9
CAISESSAPGGTKNIQYF | TGTGCCATCAGTGAATCTAGCGCTCCTGGGGGAACCAAAAACATTCAGTACTTC | few | TRBJ2-4 | NA | 18 | TRBV10-3
CSAPRQNTGELFF | TGCAGCGCCCCACGTCAGAACACCGGGGAGCTGTTTTTT | NA | TRBJ2-2 | NA | 13 | TRBV29-1
CASTSPSAGHNTEAFF | TGTGCCAGCACCTCCCCTTCGGCAGGACACAACACTGAAGCTTTCTTT | NA | TRBJ1-1 | NA | 16 | TRBV6-1
CSARPYRGQETQYF | TGCAGTGCCCGGCCCTACAGGGGACAGGAGACCCAGTACTTC | NA | TRBJ2-5 | TRBD1 | 14 | TRBV20-1
CSARDSRGGYEQYF | TGCAGTGCTAGAGATTCTAGGGGGGGTTACGAGCAGTACTTC | few | TRBJ2-7 | NA | 14 | TRBV20-1